One sample yielded the 13 T cell receptor beta chains listed below, sequenced in a study of cytomegalovirus exposure and HLA in healthy donors. PCR was performed using 60 Vbeta and 13 Jbeta primers. Produced via immunoSEQ multiplex PCR; TCRdb's table is partial and in-frame only. Of approximately 76,000 clones listed, around 79% are singletons. The sample comprised PBMCs. These receptors all come from a man aged 30 to 39 in good health and CMV-seronegative.

V is TRBV4-2 and J is TRBJ2-1, with D possibly TRBD1 on 5 matching bases. In germline, CDR1 is LGHNA, CDR2 YNFKEQ. Trimming pared 1 base from V and 9 bases from J, leaving 7 bases between. The length of the CDR3 is 12 residues. This CDR3 is CASSQGRGEQFF. CDR3 coding DNA: TGTGCCAGCAGCCAAGGTAGGGGTGAGCAGTTCTTC.

This clone was counted only a few times. V gene TRBV7-9 combines with J gene TRBJ2-1; 9 nucleotides agree with TRBD1. The germline V gene has CDR1 SEHNR and CDR2 FQNEAQ (reference sequence). Trimming cost V 2 bases and J 8 bases; bases outside gene matches: 4. The CDR3 length is 14 residues. The CDR3 reads CASSLSTGGDEQFF. As DNA, the CDR3 is TGTGCCAGCAGCTTAAGTACAGGGGGCGATGAGCAGTTCTTC.

The chain combines TRBV27 with TRBJ2-5; D perhaps matches TRBD1 (5 bases). Trimming cost V 6 bases and J 5 bases, with 13 bases left between them. Germline CDR1 and CDR2: MNHEY and SMNVEV (reference sequence). The CDR3 has 13 residues. CDR3 bases: TGTGCCAGCAGCGACATGGGGCTGGAGACCCAGTACTTC. Residues: CASSDMGLETQYF.

This chain uses TRBV10-3 with TRBJ1-1, with a possible D match to TRBD1 (6 bases). Germline V gene lookup returns CDR1 ENHRY and CDR2 SYGVKD. The CDR3 covers 15 residues. V dropped 2 bases and J dropped 6 bases, with 16 bases sitting between them. The DNA of the CDR3 is TGTGCCATCAGTGAGAATACAGGGAGGGTGGCTGAAGCTTTCTTT. Protein product: CAISENTGRVAEAFF.

The V gene is TRBV30, the J gene TRBJ1-6; 10 bases fit TRBD1. Germline V gene sequence: CDR1 GTSNPN, CDR2 SVGIG (reference sequence). This CDR3 is 14 amino acids long. V lost 2 bases to trimming and J lost 9 bases; unmatched junction nucleotides: 4. The CDR3 sequence: CAWSMTGGGSPLHF. The CDR3 nucleotides are TGTGCCTGGAGTATGACAGGGGGCGGTTCACCCCTCCACTTT.

V is TRBV18 and J is TRBJ2-7; the match to TRBD2 covers 9 bases. After removal of 6 bases from V and 5 bases from J, the junction contained 2 bases not matched to a gene. The CDR3 is 12 residues long. The germline V gene encodes CDR1 KGHSH and CDR2 LQKENI. CDR3 nucleotides: TGTGCCAGCTCTCTAGCGGGAAACGAGCAGTACTTC. Translation: CASSLAGNEQYF.

In DNA, the CDR3 is TGTGCCAGCAGTCCCGACAGGGGGAGAGGAGATACGCAGTATTTT. As protein: CASSPDRGRGDTQYF. V usage is TRBV25-1 and J usage is TRBJ2-3, with 9 bases that match TRBD1. Germline V gives CDR1 MGHDK, CDR2 SYGVNS. The CDR3 sequence is 15 residues long. V trimming: 5 bases; J trimming: 5 bases; junction bases outside the gene matches: 8.

The rearrangement joins TRBV18 to TRBJ1-2; TRBD1 aligns across 9 bases. The V and J ends lost 3 bases and 8 bases, in that order; junction bases with no gene match: 19. This CDR3 comprises 18 residues. Germline V gives CDR1 KGHSH, CDR2 LQKENI. CDR3: CASSPLKGTGPGLRGYTF. The DNA of the CDR3 is TGTGCCAGCTCACCCCTTAAGGGGACAGGGCCCGGCCTAAGAGGCTACACCTTC.

The chain recombines TRBV6-5 with TRBJ1-2; D is ambiguous. Germline values: CDR1 MNHEY, CDR2 SVGAGI. Between the trimmed V and J ends, which lost 7 bases and 8 bases, there was a span of 14 bases. This CDR3 contains 12 residues. The CDR3 DNA reads as TGTGCCAGCACCGGCTTTGCGGGGGGCTACACCTTC. This gives the protein CASTGFAGGYTF.

This clone was found a few times. The chain joins TRBV7-2 to TRBJ1-5; TRBD1 is a possible D gene (6 bases). CDR1 SGHTA and CDR2 FQGNSA come from the germline V gene. Trimming took 6 bases from V and 4 from J, leaving 13 bases between them. This CDR3 region has 14 residues. The CDR3 DNA follows: TGTGCCAGCAGTCGACAGGTCCTAAATCAGCCCCAGCATTTT. Protein product: CASSRQVLNQPQHF.

The chain employs TRBV28 and TRBJ2-7; 9 bases are a match to TRBD1. The CDR3 has 16 residues. J lost 2 bases, V lost 2 bases, and 7 bases had no gene match. The germline CDR1 and CDR2 sequences are MDHEN and SYDVKM. CDR3 amino acids: CASSLTAGTGTYEQYF. The CDR3 DNA reads as TGTGCCAGCAGTTTAACGGCCGGGACAGGGACCTACGAGCAGTACTTC.

The genes are TRBV7-9 and TRBJ1-6; the D gene is possibly TRBD1 (6 bases). The V gene lost 4 bases and the J gene lost 9 bases, with 13 bases spanning the gap. Germline-derived CDR1 and CDR2 are SEHNR and FQNEAQ (reference sequence). The CDR3 totals 14 residues. This chain's CDR3 is CASSSQGFGSPLHF. CDR3 DNA sequence: TGTGCCAGCAGCTCCCAGGGGTTTGGTTCACCCCTCCACTTT.

The chain combines TRBV12-5 with TRBJ2-1, with D uncertain. Germline CDR1 is LGHNT and CDR2 is FRNRAP. This CDR3 is 17 amino acids long. The V end lost 0 bases, the J end lost 4 bases, and 16 bases lay between the germline ends. This chain's CDR3 is CASGLVLRRSPYNEQFF. The CDR3 DNA follows: TGTGCTAGTGGTTTGGTACTGAGGCGGTCCCCTTACAATGAGCAGTTCTTC.